The sample holds a few counts of the clone carrying this TCR beta chain. Its antigen is unidentified. The sample originates from a study of blood T cells in healthy people across ages. Study-wide context: Capture via template switching afforded approximately one barcoded beta molecule per two T cells.

Every donor contributed around 10 milliliters of peripheral blood by blood draw. Overall study results and limits: Getting older went along with TCR beta diversity per million T cells dropping roughly linearly.

Next came a second PCR, run for about 6 to 11 cycles, which used a sample-barcoded 5' primer along with a J-beta primer mix. Template switching added a 12-random-nucleotide identifier to every cDNA molecule. TCRdb recomputed calls from the 5' RACE reads with MiXCR, one row per CDR3 protein. Of approximately 320,000 distinct CDR3 sequences in the sample, roughly 26% were seen once. Per germline, CDR1 SGHRS and CDR2 YFSETQ. The CDR3 is 14 amino acids. The V gene lost 1 base and the J gene lost 1 base, with 8 bases spanning the gap. The sample comprised blood. The clonotype comes from an older woman in good health. The chain employs TRBV5-1 and TRBJ1-1; weak D call: TRBD1 (5 bases). The CDR3 DNA reads as TGCGCCAGCAGCTTGACCGGGGCGAACACTGAAGCTTTCTTT. Its translation: CASSLTGANTEAFF.